The 22 T cell receptor beta chains presented below share a single source sample, sequenced in a study of blood T cells in healthy people across ages. Alongside a J-beta primer mix, a sample-barcoded 5' primer served in a second PCR lasting roughly 7 to 12 cycles. TCRdb recomputed calls from the 5' RACE reads with MiXCR, one row per CDR3 protein. In the table there are 1.5 million to 2 million distinct CDR3 sequences, 35% to 50% of which are singletons. Material: blood. The receptors were gathered from a human donor in good health.

This chain connects TRBV9 to TRBJ2-1; 7 bases are a match to TRBD1. V trimming: 2 bases; J trimming: 5 bases; junction bases outside the gene matches: 7. This CDR3 spans 15 amino acids. The germline gives CDR1 SGDLS, CDR2 YYNGEE. Here the CDR3 reads CASSVGDRDHNEQFF. The DNA for the CDR3 is TGTGCCAGCAGCGTCGGAGACAGGGACCACAATGAGCAGTTCTTC.

The CDR3 DNA is TGTGCCAGCAGCCCTTTCTATGGGACCCAGTACTTC. This encodes CASSPFYGTQYF. The rearrangement links TRBV3-1 to TRBJ2-5; no clear D gene. CDR1 and CDR2 from the germline V gene are LGHDT and YNNKEL (reference sequence). Trimming removed 4 bases at V and 7 bases at J, with 10 bases between. The CDR3 is made up of 12 amino acids.

V usage is TRBV5-1 and J usage is TRBJ1-1; D is unclear. Germline values: CDR1 SGHRS, CDR2 YFSETQ. V lost 3 bases and J 5 bases, leaving 17 bases between the germline ends. The CDR3 covers 15 residues. This chain's CDR3 is CASSSPGLKGTEAFF. The CDR3 DNA reads TGCGCCAGCAGCTCACCCGGCCTTAAAGGGACTGAAGCTTTCTTT. Together with reference TRBV5-1 and TRBJ1-1, the CDR3 gives the full variable domain: KAGVTQTPRYLIKTRGQQVTLSCSPISGHRSVSWYQQTPGQGLQFLFEYFSETQRNKGNFPGRFSGRQFSNSRSEMNVSTLELGDSALYLCASSSPGLKGTEAFFGQGTRLTVV.

The chain recombines TRBV10-3 with TRBJ2-5, with TRBD2 matching 13 bases. The V and J ends lost 0 bases and 3 bases, in that order; junction bases with no gene match: 7. Germline V gene data show CDR1 as ENHRY and CDR2 as SYGVKD. The CDR3 length is 18 residues. This chain's CDR3 is CAISESWTSGGGKETQYF. The CDR3 nucleotides are TGTGCCATCAGTGAGTCCTGGACTAGCGGGGGAGGAAAAGAGACCCAGTACTTC.

The V gene is TRBV2, the J gene TRBJ2-3; D remains unclear. V was trimmed by 8 bases and J by 11 bases, leaving 17 bases between them. There are 12 residues in the CDR3. The germline CDR1 and CDR2 sequences are SNHLY and FYNNEI. For the CDR3, the DNA is TGTGCCAGCTCTACTGACTCGAACCAGCAGTATTTT. Protein: CASSTDSNQQYF.

The CDR3 sequence is CASSVGGQRYNEQFF. Written as DNA, the CDR3 is TGTGCCAGCAGCGTAGGTGGGCAGAGATACAATGAGCAGTTCTTC. The chain employs TRBV9 and TRBJ2-1; the D is unclear. The V and J ends lost 0 bases and 4 bases respectively, with 11 bases between them. From germline, CDR1 is SGDLS and CDR2 YYNGEE. The CDR3 is 15 residues long.

In its sample, this clonotype was seen a few times. This chain uses TRBV7-2 with TRBJ2-3; D gene ambiguous. V was clipped by 5 bases and J by 7 bases, with 13 bases between them. Germline CDR1 and CDR2: SGHTA and FQGNSA. This CDR3 has 13 amino acids. CDR3 coding DNA: TGTGCCAGCAGCCAGAAGAATGACTATACGCAGTATTTT. This encodes CASSQKNDYTQYF.

This clonotype was found a few times. V and J are TRBV7-8 and TRBJ1-5; 8 bases fit TRBD1. Unmatched junction bases numbered 9, after V lost 5 bases and J lost 6 bases. This CDR3 region has 15 residues. CDR1 SGHVS and CDR2 FQNEAQ come from the germline V gene. The DNA for the CDR3 is TGTGCCAGCAGCAAACAGGACAGGGCGTCTCAGCCCCAGCATTTT. This gives the protein CASSKQDRASQPQHF.

This clonotype was seen more than once but under ten times. The V and J genes are TRBV29-1 and TRBJ1-1; D is perhaps TRBD1 (5 bases). The CDR3 length is 11 residues. V was cut by 7 bases and J by 4 bases, with 10 bases left in between. Germline values: CDR1 SQVTM, CDR2 ANQGSEA. CDR3: CSGDSSTEAFF. The CDR3 bases are TGCAGCGGTGACAGCAGCACTGAAGCTTTCTTT.

As regards this clonotype: The junction and the germline gene differ at one end; a read error may be behind it. The rearrangement uses TRBV27 and TRBJ2-1, with a possible D match to TRBD2 (5 bases). Germline-derived CDR1 and CDR2 are MNHEY and SMNVEV (reference sequence). The CDR3 is made up of 11 amino acids. In nucleotides, the CDR3 is TGCACATCGGGGTTGACCAATGAGCAGTTCTTC. Its translation: CTSGLTNEQFF.

The rearrangement joins TRBV20-1 to TRBJ1-5; TRBD1 agrees at 11 bases. The V segment lost 3 bases and the J segment 3 bases; nucleotides outside the gene matches: 4. Germline assignment: CDR1 DFQATT and CDR2 SNEGSKA (reference sequence). The CDR3 runs 15 residues. In DNA form, the CDR3 reads TGCAGTGCTAGGTGGGACAGGGGGAACAATCAGCCCCAGCATTTT. This translates into CSARWDRGNNQPQHF.

This clonotype appeared a few times. The genes are TRBV7-2 and TRBJ2-4; 11 positions match TRBD1. The germline CDR1 and CDR2 sequences are SGHTA and FQGNSA. After removal of 1 base from V and 1 base from J, the junction contained 6 bases not matched to a gene. CDR3 length: 18 amino acids. Written as DNA, the CDR3 is TGTGCCAGCAGCTTAGGACGGGACAGGGGGATCGCCAAAAACATTCAGTACTTC. It codes for CASSLGRDRGIAKNIQYF.

Concerning this clonotype: One base away lies a much larger clone, so this may be a sequencing read error. This chain connects TRBV9 to TRBJ1-6, with 7 bases matching TRBD1. The CDR3 loop spans 15 amino acids. CDR1 and CDR2 (germline): SGDLS, YYNGEE. The CDR3: CASSASGTVRSPFHF. Here the CDR3 DNA reads TGTGCCAGCAGCGCGTCCGGGACAGTCCGGTCACCCTTCCACTTT.

This clonotype was found a few times. The CDR3 loop is CASRRVANEQFF. CDR3 coding DNA: TGTGCCAGCAGAAGGGTGGCCAATGAGCAGTTCTTC. The J gene is TRBJ2-1, the V gene TRBV27, with D unclear. The germline gives CDR1 MNHEY, CDR2 SMNVEV (reference sequence). The ends were cut back, 6 bases at V and 6 bases at J, with 9 bases in the middle. There are 12 residues in the CDR3.

This clonotype was seen a single time. This chain connects TRBV20-1 to TRBJ1-1; D call uncertain. CDR1 and CDR2 (germline): DFQATT, SNEGSKA (reference sequence). This CDR3 has 13 amino acids. Deletions cut 1 base from V and 8 bases from J, with 14 bases between. CDR3 loop: CSARGFAGKEAFF. The CDR3 DNA reads as TGCAGTGCTAGAGGGTTCGCGGGCAAAGAAGCTTTCTTT.

This chain connects TRBV7-2 to TRBJ1-1, with D perhaps matching TRBD1 (5 bases). The CDR3 covers 15 residues. Germline CDR1 SGHTA, CDR2 FQGNSA. Trimming removed 2 bases at V and 2 bases at J, with 12 bases between. The CDR3 nucleotides read TGTGCCAGCAGCTTACTTCAGGACATTAACACTGAAGCTTTCTTT. It yields the protein CASSLLQDINTEAFF.

The chain is built from TRBV6-5 and TRBJ1-5, with 7 bases aligning to TRBD1. Germline CDR1 is MNHEY and CDR2 is SVGAGI. This CDR3 contains 14 residues. Losses at the gene ends were 4 bases for V and 5 bases for J; bases not matched to a gene: 5. In nucleotides, the CDR3 is TGTGCCAGCAGTTCCAGGACAGGTTATCAGCCCCAGCATTTT. It specifies CASSSRTGYQPQHF.

This clonotype has more than one count but fewer than ten. The chain joins TRBV19 to TRBJ2-1; maybe TRBD1 (6 bases). V lost 5 bases and J lost 5, with 10 bases in between. This CDR3 has 13 residues. Germline V gene data show CDR1 as LNHDA and CDR2 as SQIVND (reference sequence). CDR3 nucleotide sequence: TGTGCCAGTAGTGCTTACAGGGACAATGAGCAGTTCTTC. Translating gives CASSAYRDNEQFF.

The count of this clonotype is one. This rearrangement joins TRBV3-1 to TRBJ2-5, with D possibly matching TRBD1 (6 bases). Germline CDR1 is LGHDT and CDR2 is YNNKEL (reference sequence). The V end was cut by 3 bases, the J end by 3 bases, with 20 bases between. This CDR3 spans 17 amino acids. The CDR3 DNA is TGTGCCAGCAGCCACAGATCTCAGGGGAAAGGAAAAGAGACCCAGTACTTC. It encodes CASSHRSQGKGKETQYF.

The sample holds a few counts of this clonotype. The chain is built from TRBV5-6 and TRBJ2-5; D gene uncertain. Matching the DNA end better, TRBJ2-7 makes the J call doubtful. The CDR3 has 16 residues. Germline values: CDR1 SGHDT, CDR2 YYEEEE. The CDR3 protein is CASSLFSQSPGYEQYF. CDR3 DNA sequence: TGTGCCAGCAGCTTGTTTTCGCAGTCCCCTGGCTACGAGCAGTACTTC.

The chain combines TRBV7-8 with TRBJ2-5, with D perhaps matching TRBD2 (6 bases). V lost 8 bases and J lost 4, with 23 bases in between. The CDR3 spans 16 residues. Germline CDR1 and CDR2: SGHVS and FQNEAQ. The CDR3 region is CASGPYGLFLRETQYF. The CDR3 nucleotides read TGTGCCAGCGGCCCTTACGGACTATTTTTACGAGAGACCCAGTACTTC.

The V gene is TRBV2, the J gene TRBJ2-7; possibly TRBD2 for D (6 bases). The CDR3 sequence is 14 residues long. Deletions cut 7 bases from V and 5 bases from J, with 18 bases between. Per the germline V gene, CDR1 is SNHLY and CDR2 is FYNNEI. The CDR3 nucleotides read TGTGCCAGCACCCTTGGGGGGAGTTCCCACGAGCAGTACTTC. This translates into CASTLGGSSHEQYF.